The 23 T cell receptor beta chains in this list originate from one sample, sequenced in a study of shared clonotypes between healthy human individuals. Sequenced by immunoSEQ multiplex PCR; TCRdb stores in-frame clones only, minus some. The sample carries a few million clones, approximately 95% recorded once. The sample consisted of naive CD4+ T cells from PBMCs. This sample's subset: CD45RA+ positively selected. All receptors derive from a young man in good health. Some clones in this sample may be carry-over from other donors' samples.

The chain joins TRBV2 to TRBJ2-1; TRBD1 matches at 7 bases. The V segment lost 6 bases and the J segment 3 bases; nucleotides outside the gene matches: 5. The CDR3 length is 14 residues. Germline CDR1 and CDR2: SNHLY and FYNNEI. This CDR3 is CASRSGQNYNEQFF. CDR3 bases: TGTGCCAGCAGGTCGGGACAGAACTACAATGAGCAGTTCTTC.

Comment on this clone: Other DNA sequences in the sample encode the same CDR3. The V gene is TRBV5-1, the J gene TRBJ2-7; D tentatively reads TRBD1 or TRBD2 (5 bases each). Germline V gene sequence: CDR1 SGHRS, CDR2 YFSETQ. Trimming removed 4 bases at V and 6 bases at J, with 11 bases between. CDR3 length equals 12 residues. The chain's CDR3 is CASSREGVEQYF. The CDR3 region has the DNA TGCGCCAGCAGCCGGGAAGGGGTCGAGCAGTACTTC.

The chain is built from TRBV7-2 and TRBJ2-7, with a possible D match to TRBD2 (5 bases). Looked up from germline, CDR1 is SGHTA and CDR2 is FQGNSA. The CDR3 runs 12 residues. V lost 5 bases to trimming and J lost 6 bases, with 11 bases between them. CDR3 in amino acids: CASSGRRGEQYF. The DNA of the CDR3 is TGTGCCAGCAGCGGACGTCGGGGCGAGCAGTACTTC.

The rearrangement joins TRBV11-2 to TRBJ2-7, with D hard to call. In germline, CDR1 is SGHAT, CDR2 FQNNGV. There are 15 residues in the CDR3. V gave up 0 bases and J gave up 5 bases, with 14 bases separating them. The CDR3 nucleotides are TGTGCCAGCAGCTTAGAGGTGGTGAGGTCAGACGAGCAGTACTTC. This encodes CASSLEVVRSDEQYF.

This chain uses TRBV7-2 with TRBJ1-2; D is unresolved. This CDR3 is 14 amino acids long. Trimming took 2 bases from V and 7 from J, leaving 14 bases between them. In germline, CDR1 is SGHTA, CDR2 FQGNSA. The chain's CDR3 is CASSLTGGGSGYTF. CDR3 bases: TGTGCCAGCAGCTTAACGGGAGGTGGGAGTGGCTACACCTTC.

The CDR3 here is CASSFSPKNYEQYF. The CDR3, as DNA: TGTGCCAGCAGTTTCAGCCCAAAGAACTACGAGCAGTACTTC. The chain uses TRBV27 and TRBJ2-7; D is unclear. Germline values: CDR1 MNHEY, CDR2 SMNVEV (reference sequence). V was cut by 3 bases and J by 3 bases, with 12 bases left in between. This CDR3 has 14 residues.

The chain recombines TRBV6-1 with TRBJ2-3; 11 bases are shared with TRBD1. Trimming took 4 bases from V and 3 from J; bases not matched to a gene: 6. CDR3 length equals 16 residues. CDR1 and CDR2 (germline): MNHNS, SASEGT. The CDR3 DNA reads TGTGCCAGCAGTGCCCGGGACAGGGGGGGGACAGATACGCAGTATTTT. It codes for CASSARDRGGTDTQYF.

This chain uses TRBV19 with TRBJ2-5; D might be TRBD2 (7 bases). The CDR3 is made up of 17 amino acids. V gave up 3 bases and J gave up 1 base, with 18 bases separating them. The germline CDR1 and CDR2 sequences are LNHDA and SQIVND (reference sequence). CDR3 loop: CASSMGGLADFQETQYF. Written as DNA, the CDR3 is TGTGCCAGTAGTATGGGGGGGCTAGCCGACTTCCAAGAGACCCAGTACTTC.

The CDR3 loop is CASSWNSGVGYTF. The CDR3 DNA sequence: TGTGCCAGCAGCTGGAACAGCGGGGTTGGCTACACCTTC. This chain uses TRBV11-2 with TRBJ1-2; no definite D call. The germline CDR1 and CDR2 sequences are SGHAT and FQNNGV. The CDR3 runs 13 residues. Trimming stripped 4 bases from V and 7 bases from J, with 13 bases between. The variable domain in full, completed from reference TRBV11-2 and TRBJ1-2, reads EAGVAQSPRYKIIEKRQSVAFWCNPISGHATLYWYQQILGQGPKLLIQFQNNGVVDDSQLPKDRFSAERLKGVDSTLKIQPAKLEDSAVYLCASSWNSGVGYTFGSGTRLTVV.

The chain recombines TRBV29-1 with TRBJ2-5, with a possible D match to TRBD1 (6 bases). Germline V lookup: CDR1 SQVTM, CDR2 ANQGSEA. This CDR3 region has 14 residues. Trimming removed 5 bases from V and 5 bases from J, with 18 bases in between. CDR3 region: CSVTLDSEGETQYF. CDR3 sequence (DNA): TGCAGCGTTACCCTGGACAGCGAGGGGGAGACCCAGTACTTC. The full variable domain, with the rest looked up from reference TRBV29-1 and TRBJ2-5, is SAVISQKPSRDICQRGTSLTIQCQVDSQVTMMFWYRQQPGQSLTLIATANQGSEATYESGFVIDKFPISRPNLTFSTLTVSNMSPEDSSIYLCSVTLDSEGETQYFGPGTRLLVL.

The chain employs TRBV21-1 and TRBJ2-7. TRBV21-1 is given as a pseudogene. This CDR3 is 16 amino acids long. DNA of the CDR3: TGTGCCAGCAGCCCAGGCCGGGGGCGCGGGGACGATGAGCAGTACTTC. Protein: CASSPGRGRGDDEQYF.

This chain links TRBV5-6 with TRBJ1-3, with unresolved D. Germline values: CDR1 SGHDT, CDR2 YYEEEE. The CDR3 sequence is 15 residues long. The ends were cut back, 6 bases at V and 2 bases at J, with 15 bases in the middle. In DNA, the CDR3 is TGTGCCAGCATCCGGAGAAGGGAGCCTGGAAACACCATATATTTT. Its protein is CASIRRREPGNTIYF. Full variable domain (outside the CDR3, taken from reference TRBV5-6 and TRBJ1-3): DAGVTQSPTHLIKTRGQQVTLRCSPKSGHDTVSWYQQALGQGPQFIFQYYEEEERQRGNFPDRFSGHQFPNYSSELNVNALLLGDSALYLCASIRRREPGNTIYFGEGSWLTVV.

This clone was seen more than once but under ten times. The chain has TRBV18 and TRBJ1-4; D unclear. Germline lookup yields CDR1 KGHSH and CDR2 LQKENI. This CDR3 has 13 residues. V was clipped by 2 bases and J by 2 bases, with 3 bases between them. DNA for the CDR3: TGTGCCAGCTCACCAGGGACTAATGAAAAACTGTTTTTT. It translates to CASSPGTNEKLFF.

The V call is TRBV19, the J call TRBJ1-4, with 9 positions matching TRBD1. CDR3 length: 17 amino acids. Germline V gives CDR1 LNHDA, CDR2 SQIVND (reference sequence). The V gene end was trimmed by 5 bases and the J gene end by 2 bases; junction bases not matched to a gene: 9. CDR3 protein: CASSPTVGQGTNEKLFF. CDR3 coding DNA: TGTGCCAGTAGTCCCACCGTTGGACAGGGGACTAATGAAAAACTGTTTTTT. Variable domain in full (rest from reference TRBV19 and TRBJ1-4): DGGITQSPKYLFRKEGQNVTLSCEQNLNHDAMYWYRQDPGQGLRLIYYSQIVNDFQKGDIAEGYSVSREKKESFPLTVTSAQKNPTAFYLCASSPTVGQGTNEKLFFGSGTQLSVL.

As for this clone: Other DNA sequences in the sample encode the same CDR3. The CDR3 region has the DNA TGTGCCAGCAGTGGACAGGGCACAGATACGCAGTATTTT. This encodes CASSGQGTDTQYF. The chain couples TRBV2 to TRBJ2-3; possibly TRBD1 for D (6 bases). CDR3 size: 13 residues. V lost 4 bases and J lost 1, with 6 bases in between. CDR1 SNHLY and CDR2 FYNNEI come from the germline V gene.

The V and J genes are TRBV6-5 and TRBJ2-2, with 9 bases identical to TRBD2. The ends lost 0 bases at V and 5 bases at J; junction bases unmatched: 4. The CDR3 is made up of 16 amino acids. CDR1 and CDR2 from the germline V gene are MNHEY and SVGAGI. The CDR3 bases are TGTGCCAGCAGTTACTCGGGGGCGGGAGGGACCGGGGAGCTGTTTTTT. Its translation is CASSYSGAGGTGELFF.

This clone was seen just once. This sequence joins TRBV6-1 and TRBJ1-1; D might be TRBD1 (6 bases). This CDR3 is 14 amino acids long. V lost 7 bases and J 1 base, leaving 13 bases between the germline ends. Germline values: CDR1 MNHNS, CDR2 SASEGT. The CDR3 here is CASKIGGGNTEAFF. The CDR3 DNA follows: TGTGCCAGCAAAATAGGGGGGGGGAACACTGAAGCTTTCTTT.

The CDR3 loop reads CASSEPGQGASGANVLTF. CDR3 nucleotides: TGCGCCAGCTCCGAACCGGGACAGGGCGCATCTGGGGCCAACGTCCTGACTTTC. The chain is built from TRBV5-1 and TRBJ2-6; TRBD1 aligns across 9 bases. This CDR3 spans 18 amino acids. Germline-derived CDR1 and CDR2 are SGHRS and YFSETQ. V shed 7 bases, J shed 1 base, and the junction held 12 bases outside the gene matches. Complete variable domain (other parts from reference TRBV5-1 and TRBJ2-6): KAGVTQTPRYLIKTRGQQVTLSCSPISGHRSVSWYQQTPGQGLQFLFEYFSETQRNKGNFPGRFSGRQFSNSRSEMNVSTLELGDSALYLCASSEPGQGASGANVLTFGAGSRLTVL.

This chain connects TRBV30 to TRBJ2-2; D remains ambiguous. V dropped 5 bases and J dropped 5 bases, with 15 bases sitting between them. The CDR3 consists of 14 residues. Germline V lookup: CDR1 GTSNPN, CDR2 SVGIG (reference sequence). Here the CDR3 reads CAWEAGVGTGELFF. In DNA, the CDR3 is TGTGCCTGGGAAGCTGGTGTTGGAACCGGGGAGCTGTTTTTT.

This chain connects TRBV29-1 to TRBJ2-7; D may correspond to TRBD1 or TRBD2 (5 bases each). Germline lookup yields CDR1 SQVTM and CDR2 ANQGSEA. V lost 7 bases, J lost 3 bases, and 13 bases lay in between. The CDR3 loop spans 12 amino acids. This CDR3 is CSASRDGYEQYF. The DNA of the CDR3 is TGCAGCGCTTCCAGGGACGGCTACGAGCAGTACTTC.

The chain uses TRBV7-9 and TRBJ2-2, with D possibly TRBD1 on 6 matching bases. The V gene lost 4 bases and the J gene lost 6 bases, with 12 bases spanning the gap. This CDR3 has 14 residues. The germline V gene has CDR1 SEHNR and CDR2 FQNEAQ (reference sequence). CDR3 residues: CASSWDTHAGELFF. The DNA for the CDR3 is TGTGCCAGCAGCTGGGACACCCACGCCGGGGAGCTGTTTTTT.

This clone was counted a few times. The chain joins TRBV25-1 to TRBJ1-1; D is perhaps TRBD1 (5 bases). V lost 6 bases and J lost 4, with 12 bases in between. There are 13 residues in the CDR3. The germline CDR1 and CDR2 sequences are MGHDK and SYGVNS. DNA of the CDR3: TGTGCCAGCAGCGCAGGGCGGGCCACTGAAGCTTTCTTT. As protein: CASSAGRATEAFF.

V is TRBV6-6 and J is TRBJ1-3, with D unresolved. Germline V gives CDR1 MNHNY, CDR2 SVGAGI (reference sequence). V lost 8 bases and J lost 2, with 10 bases in between. This CDR3 contains 13 residues. The CDR3 spells CASVRQAGNTIYF. For the CDR3, the DNA is TGTGCCAGCGTTCGGCAAGCTGGAAACACCATATATTTT.